This T cell receptor (beta chain) was sequenced for a study of blood T cells in healthy people across ages. Remarks on this clonotype: Its cognate antigen is unknown.

Points from the study as a whole: A roughly linear fall in TCR beta diversity per million T cells was seen with increasing age.

The CDR3 runs to 15 residues. Trimming at V came to 6 bases and at J to 8 bases, leaving 6 bases not matched to a gene. Germline assignment: CDR1 MNHEY and CDR2 SMNVEV (reference sequence). Together with a sample-barcoded 5' primer, a J-beta primer mix was included in a second PCR lasting about 6 to 11 cycles. MiXCR was run by TCRdb on the 5' RACE reads, yielding one entry per CDR3 protein. The sample holds more than 700,000 distinct CDR3 sequences, less than 60% seen once. The V gene is TRBV27, the J gene TRBJ2-1; 14 bases fit TRBD2. The sequence came from an elderly man in good health. Source material: blood. CDR3 amino acids: CASRGTSGSSDEQFF. The CDR3 coding sequence is TGTGCCAGCAGGGGGACTAGCGGGAGTTCCGATGAGCAGTTCTTC.